This T cell receptor beta chain is drawn from a study of breast tumors, draining lymph nodes, adjacent tissues. TCRdb analysed the multiplex PCR reads with MiXCR anew, one entry per CDR3 protein. Of 180,000 or so distinct CDR3 sequences in the sample, over 25% were seen once. Study-level results: Tumor repertoires ranked between lymph nodes and nontumor tissue in diversity, with V and J gene preferences. Data fit most tumor T cells coming from lymph node, expanding in tumor.

Germline CDR1 and CDR2: GTSNPN and SVGIG (reference sequence). CDR3 size: 11 residues. V was pared by 3 bases and J by 10 bases, with 4 bases of the junction left unmatched. The lymph nodes were axillary draining lymph nodes from breast cancer patients. Of note for this clonotype: Its antigen remains unknown.

The specimen sequenced was axillary lymph node tissue. The sequence derives from a female donor with breast cancer. Some clones in this sample may be carry-over from other donors' samples. V usage is TRBV30 and J usage is TRBJ1-1; TRBD1 aligns across 8 bases. The CDR3 DNA reads as TGTGCCTGGAGGGGGACAGGTCGAGCTTTCTTT. It is translated as CAWRGTGRAFF.